Presented here are 16 T cell receptor beta chains from one specimen sequenced in a study of blood T cell repertoires in COVID-19. Assay used: immunoSEQ multiplex PCR; TCRdb lists only in-frame clones, some missing. In the table there are 100,000 to 140,000 clones, over 60% of which are singletons. Sequencing used peripheral blood. The source of these receptors is a man in his 70s with acute or convalescent COVID-19.

This clone showed up just once. The rearrangement links TRBV20-1 to TRBJ2-3; D call uncertain. CDR1 and CDR2 (germline): DFQATT, SNEGSKA (reference sequence). CDR3 length: 10 residues. V was shortened by 3 bases and J by 11 bases, with 9 bases between the two germline ends. CDR3: CSASPLGQYF. CDR3 sequence (DNA): TGCAGTGCTAGCCCCCTCGGGCAGTATTTT.

V usage is TRBV7-8 and J usage is TRBJ1-4; D remains ambiguous. This CDR3 is 13 amino acids long. The germline V gene has CDR1 SGHVS and CDR2 FQNEAQ. Trimming stripped 1 base from V and 8 bases from J, with 8 bases between. In DNA form, the CDR3 reads TGTGCCAGCAGCTTAGGTGTCGGGGAAAAACTGTTTTTT. It yields the protein CASSLGVGEKLFF. The entire variable domain, with the rest obtained from reference TRBV7-8 and TRBJ1-4, is as follows: GAGVSQSPRYKVAKRGQDVALRCDPISGHVSLFWYQQALGQGPEFLTYFQNEAQLDKSGLPSDRFFAERPEGSVSTLKIQRTQQEDSAVYLCASSLGVGEKLFFGSGTQLSVL.

This clone has a single count. The chain is built from TRBV3-1 (or the pseudogene TRBV3-2) and TRBJ2-1; no definite D call. The V gene lost 4 bases and the J gene lost 6 bases, with 10 bases spanning the gap. The CDR3 is 13 amino acids. Germline-derived CDR1 and CDR2 are LGHDT and YNNKEL (reference sequence). CDR3 region: CASSRKQPNEQFF. In DNA form, the CDR3 reads TGTGCCAGCAGCCGCAAACAGCCCAATGAGCAGTTCTTC.

On this clone: Distinct nucleotide sequences in the sample also encode this CDR3. This chain joins TRBV19 and TRBJ1-5; TRBD1 aligns across 8 bases. Germline V gene lookup returns CDR1 LNHDA and CDR2 SQIVND (reference sequence). J was trimmed by 2 bases and V by 6 bases; bases with no gene match: 3. CDR3 length: 14 amino acids. The CDR3 reads CASSGQGGNQPQHF. DNA for the CDR3: TGTGCCAGTAGCGGACAGGGCGGCAATCAGCCCCAGCATTTT. Filled out from reference TRBV19 and TRBJ1-5, the complete variable domain reads DGGITQSPKYLFRKEGQNVTLSCEQNLNHDAMYWYRQDPGQGLRLIYYSQIVNDFQKGDIAEGYSVSREKKESFPLTVTSAQKNPTAFYLCASSGQGGNQPQHFGDGTRLSIL.

This clone was seen a handful of times. The chain has TRBV27 and TRBJ2-1, with 16 bases aligning to TRBD2. Germline CDR1 reads MNHEY; CDR2 reads SMNVEV (reference sequence). V dropped 5 bases and J dropped 8; count of bases not matched to a gene: 6. This CDR3 contains 16 residues. The CDR3 protein is CASSGTSGGARDEQFF. The CDR3 nucleotides read TGTGCCAGCAGTGGGACTAGCGGGGGGGCTAGAGATGAGCAGTTCTTC.

The genes are TRBV6-1 and TRBJ1-6; a possible D gene is TRBD1 (6 bases). Germline-derived CDR1 and CDR2 are MNHNS and SASEGT. CDR3 length: 16 residues. Trimming stripped 2 bases from V and 0 bases from J, with 8 bases between. The DNA of the CDR3 is TGTGCCAGCAGTGAAAGGGGGAGCTCCTATAATTCACCCCTCCACTTT. It codes for CASSERGSSYNSPLHF.

The chain carries TRBV27 and TRBJ1-4; no firm D call. The CDR3 contains 13 residues. Per the germline V gene, CDR1 is MNHEY and CDR2 is SMNVEV (reference sequence). V was pared by 3 bases and J by 5 bases, with 7 bases between. CDR3 region: CASSFAQNEKLFF. The CDR3 nucleotides are TGTGCCAGCAGTTTCGCACAGAATGAAAAACTGTTTTTT.

The rearrangement links TRBV6-2 or TRBV6-3 to TRBJ1-1; D gene uncertain. The CDR3 runs 13 residues. Trimming left V 6 bases short and J 5 bases short, with 13 bases between. The germline CDR1 and CDR2 sequences are MNHEY and SVGEGT. This CDR3 is CASSFGGGTEAFF. The DNA for the CDR3 is TGTGCCAGCAGCTTTGGTGGAGGGACTGAAGCTTTCTTT.

The chain has TRBV6-5 and TRBJ1-5, with D hard to call. The V end lost 11 bases, the J end lost 3 bases, and 11 bases lay between the germline ends. CDR1 and CDR2 (germline): MNHEY, SVGAGI. This CDR3 has 12 amino acids. This CDR3 reads CASSGNNQPQHF. The CDR3 DNA reads as TGTGCCTCCTCAGGAAACAATCAGCCCCAGCATTTT.

The CDR3 protein is CASSFTGPFGEAFF. The CDR3 nucleotides read TGTGCCAGCAGTTTCACAGGGCCTTTTGGTGAAGCTTTCTTT. The chain combines TRBV6-5 with TRBJ1-1; D perhaps matches TRBD1 (6 bases). The CDR3 extends over 14 amino acids. Germline V gene sequence: CDR1 MNHEY, CDR2 SVGAGI. Deletions cut 4 bases from V and 7 bases from J, with 16 bases between.

The rearrangement joins TRBV7-8 to TRBJ1-2; D is perhaps TRBD1 (5 bases). This CDR3 region has 18 residues. The V gene lost 2 bases and the J gene lost 4 bases, with 23 bases spanning the gap. Germline V gene lookup returns CDR1 SGHVS and CDR2 FQNEAQ. The CDR3 region is CASSLFEGSGREGYGYTF. CDR3 bases: TGTGCCAGCAGCTTATTTGAGGGCAGTGGCAGGGAGGGCTATGGCTACACCTTC.

The gene calls are TRBV7-3 and TRBJ2-5; no clear D. Deletions cut 5 bases from V and 1 base from J, with 14 bases between. The CDR3 extends over 15 amino acids. Germline CDR1 reads SGHTA; CDR2 reads FQGTGA. The chain's CDR3 is CASSPQAGSQETQYF. Written as DNA, the CDR3 is TGTGCCAGCAGCCCCCAGGCAGGTAGCCAAGAGACCCAGTACTTC.

The V gene is TRBV7-6, the J gene TRBJ2-7, with D unclear. V lost 5 bases and J 0 bases, leaving 14 bases between the germline ends. The CDR3 contains 15 residues. The germline V gene encodes CDR1 SGHVS and CDR2 FNYEAQ. The chain's CDR3 is CASSLDLTSSYEQYF. In DNA form, the CDR3 reads TGTGCCAGCAGCCTCGACTTAACAAGCTCCTACGAGCAGTACTTC.

The chain joins TRBV12-3 or TRBV12-4 to TRBJ1-2, with 7 bases that match TRBD1. The CDR3 is 12 residues long. J was trimmed by 6 bases and V by 7 bases; bases with no gene match: 5. CDR3 coding DNA: TGTGCCAGCACCACAGGGGACGATGGCTACACCTTC. Translated, it gives CASTTGDDGYTF.

The chain is built from TRBV7-9 and TRBJ2-1; 7 bases are a match to TRBD1. This CDR3 is 15 amino acids long. Per the germline V gene, CDR1 is SEHNR and CDR2 is FQNEAQ (reference sequence). J lost 0 bases, V lost 4 bases, and 3 bases had no gene match. CDR3 in amino acids: CASSYRDSSYNEQFF. In DNA, the CDR3 is TGTGCCAGCAGCTACCGGGACAGCTCCTACAATGAGCAGTTCTTC.

The rearrangement joins TRBV6-2 or TRBV6-3 to TRBJ2-2; 11 bases line up with TRBD1. V was pared by 4 bases and J by 3 bases, with 1 base of the junction left unmatched. The CDR3 length is 15 residues. Germline V CDR1 and CDR2: MNHEY, SVGEGT. The CDR3 sequence: CASSLGQGDTGELFF. The CDR3 DNA is TGTGCCAGCAGTTTGGGACAGGGGGACACCGGGGAGCTGTTTTTT.